Shown below are 9 T cell receptor beta chains from a single sample sequenced in a study of blood T cell repertoires in COVID-19. TCRdb's copy holds only in-frame clones and misses some; the assay was immunoSEQ multiplex PCR. The data hold hundreds of thousands of clones, with approximately 83% observed a single time. Sequences were obtained from peripheral blood. These TCRs come from a woman aged 40 to 50 with active or convalescent COVID-19.

The V gene is TRBV21-1, the J gene TRBJ1-5; the D call TRBD1 from the table was never checked on the DNA. TRBV21-1 is classified as a pseudogene. This CDR3 is built from 15 residues. The CDR3 loop is CASSTTGTENQPQHF. The CDR3 DNA reads as TGTGCCAGCAGCACAACCGGGACAGAAAATCAGCCCCAGCATTTT.

This clone was found a few times. The rearrangement uses TRBV11-3 and TRBJ1-6; TRBD1 agrees at 10 bases. Germline trimming cut 0 bases from V and 7 bases from J; bases unmatched to any gene: 9. Germline CDR1 reads SGHNT; CDR2 reads YENEEA. The CDR3 runs to 18 residues. The CDR3 reads CASSLDAAQDRGNSPLHF. The DNA for the CDR3 is TGTGCCAGCAGCTTAGATGCGGCCCAGGACAGGGGGAATTCACCCCTCCACTTT.

The J gene is TRBJ2-2, the V gene TRBV27; 9 bases are a match to TRBD1. The length of the CDR3 is 15 residues. The germline gives CDR1 MNHEY, CDR2 SMNVEV (reference sequence). Losses at the gene ends were 5 bases for V and 1 base for J; bases not matched to a gene: 2. The DNA for the CDR3 is TGTGCCAGCAGTGACAGGGGGAGGAACACCGGGGAGCTGTTTTTT. This encodes CASSDRGRNTGELFF.

The rearrangement joins TRBV5-4 to TRBJ1-2; tentatively, D is TRBD1 (5 bases). The V gene's germline CDR1 is SGHNT and CDR2 YYREEE (reference sequence). V lost 2 bases and J lost 1, with 9 bases in between. The CDR3 consists of 14 residues. The CDR3 protein is CASSFDGGNYGYTF. The CDR3 bases are TGTGCCAGCAGCTTCGACGGGGGTAACTATGGCTACACCTTC.

The chain has TRBV4-2 and TRBJ2-7; perhaps TRBD2 as D (6 bases). Per germline, CDR1 LGHNA and CDR2 YNFKEQ. Trimming took off 1 base at V and 3 bases at J, with 13 bases between the two ends. The CDR3 sequence is 15 residues long. The DNA for the CDR3 is TGTGCCAGCAGCCAAGGTGACGGGACTTTCTACGAGCAGTACTTC. Protein sequence: CASSQGDGTFYEQYF.

This clone was counted once. V and J are TRBV7-6 and TRBJ1-6, with D perhaps TRBD1 (5 bases). This CDR3 has 13 amino acids. V lost 5 bases to trimming and J lost 8 bases, with 10 bases between them. Germline V gives CDR1 SGHVS, CDR2 FNYEAQ. The DNA for the CDR3 is TGTGCCAGCAGCCCGTCCAGGGATTCACCCCTCCACTTT. Its protein is CASSPSRDSPLHF.

The V call is TRBV7-3, the J call TRBJ1-1; 10 bases fit TRBD1. Germline values: CDR1 SGHTA, CDR2 FQGTGA. The V gene end was trimmed by 4 bases and the J gene end by 0 bases; junction bases not matched to a gene: 8. The length of the CDR3 is 17 residues. This CDR3 reads CASSSGQGWGMNTEAFF. The CDR3, as DNA: TGTGCCAGCAGCTCGGGACAGGGGTGGGGCATGAACACTGAAGCTTTCTTT.

This chain links TRBV5-1 with TRBJ2-7; TRBD2 aligns across 9 bases. Germline assignment: CDR1 SGHRS and CDR2 YFSETQ. V lost 0 bases to trimming and J lost 1 base; unmatched junction nucleotides: 5. This CDR3 contains 16 residues. CDR3 bases: TGCGCCAGCAGCTTGGTGCGGGGGGGGCGGTCCTACGAGCAGTACTTC. As protein: CASSLVRGGRSYEQYF. Full variable domain (outside the CDR3, taken from reference TRBV5-1 and TRBJ2-7): KAGVTQTPRYLIKTRGQQVTLSCSPISGHRSVSWYQQTPGQGLQFLFEYFSETQRNKGNFPGRFSGRQFSNSRSEMNVSTLELGDSALYLCASSLVRGGRSYEQYFGPGTRLTVT.

This clone was found a few times. The genes are TRBV5-6 and TRBJ2-7; D is undetermined. With 4 bases removed from V and 7 bases from J, the gap between germline ends came to 18 bases. The CDR3 has 14 residues. Germline V gene data show CDR1 as SGHDT and CDR2 as YYEEEE. The DNA of the CDR3 is TGTGCCAGCAGCCCGCGGCGAGGTCTACGGGAGCAGTACTTC. Translation gives CASSPRRGLREQYF.